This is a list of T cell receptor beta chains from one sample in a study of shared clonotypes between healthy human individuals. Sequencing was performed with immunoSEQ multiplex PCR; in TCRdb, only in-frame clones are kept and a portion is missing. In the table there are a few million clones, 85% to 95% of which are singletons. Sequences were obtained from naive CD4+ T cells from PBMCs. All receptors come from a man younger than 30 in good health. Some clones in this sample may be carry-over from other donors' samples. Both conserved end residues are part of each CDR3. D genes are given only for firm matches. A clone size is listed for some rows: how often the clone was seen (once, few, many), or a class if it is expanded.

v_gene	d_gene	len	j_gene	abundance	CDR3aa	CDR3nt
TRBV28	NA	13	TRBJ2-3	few	CASSPRMGDTQYF	TGTGCCAGCAGTCCCCGGATGGGAGATACGCAGTATTTT
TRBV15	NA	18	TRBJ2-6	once	CATSRDRGDSSGSNVLTF	TGTGCCACCAGCAGAGACAGGGGGGATTCCTCCGGGTCCAACGTCCTGACTTTC
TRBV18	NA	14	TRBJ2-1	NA	CASSPSLGVGEQFF	TGTGCCAGCTCACCTAGCCTTGGGGTAGGTGAGCAGTTCTTC
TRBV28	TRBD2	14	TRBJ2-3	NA	CASWPSGREDTQYF	TGTGCCAGCTGGCCTAGCGGGAGGGAAGATACGCAGTATTTT
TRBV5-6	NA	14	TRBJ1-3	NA	CASSLDSRSNTIYF	TGTGCCAGCAGCTTGGACTCTAGGTCTAACACCATATATTTT
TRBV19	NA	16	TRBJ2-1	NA	CASIGIAKSSYNEQFF	TGTGCCAGTATTGGGATAGCGAAAAGCTCCTACAATGAGCAGTTCTTC
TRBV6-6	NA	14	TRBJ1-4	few	CASSPQGGGEKLFF	TGTGCCAGCAGCCCCCAAGGGGGAGGTGAAAAACTGTTTTTT
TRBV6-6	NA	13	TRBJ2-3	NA	CASSYSWLEYAYF	TGTGCCAGCAGTTACTCGTGGCTAGAGTATGCGTATTTT
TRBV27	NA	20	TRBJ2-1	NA	CASSLSMRGRHTPSYNEQFF	TGTGCCAGCAGTTTATCGATGCGCGGCCGTCACACGCCCTCCTACAATGAGCAGTTCTTC
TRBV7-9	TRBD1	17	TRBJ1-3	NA	CASSSGQAASSGNTIYF	TGTGCCAGCAGCTCGGGACAGGCCGCTAGCTCTGGAAACACCATATATTTT